These T cell receptor beta chains were read from a single sample in a study of blood T cell repertoires in COVID-19. The protocol was immunoSEQ multiplex PCR, while the TCRdb copy is restricted to in-frame clones and leaves out a portion. The table records 30,000 to 50,000 clones, over 75% of them present only once. The material sequenced was peripheral blood. These receptors all stem from a human donor in a cohort sampled during active COVID-19. Both conserved end residues are part of each CDR3. The D gene is left open where the match is weak. Only part of the rows carry a size: once, few, many, or a class if the clone is expanded.

abundance: -; v_gene: TRBV11-3; d_gene: TRBD1; j_gene: TRBJ1-3; CDR3aa: CASSLGGQGGAGNTIYF; CDR3nt: TGTGCCAGCAGCTTGGGGGGACAGGGAGGCGCTGGAAACACCATATATTTT
abundance: -; v_gene: TRBV6-5; d_gene: -; j_gene: TRBJ2-5; CDR3aa: CASNSPGAGETQYF; CDR3nt: TGTGCCAGCAACTCACCAGGGGCGGGAGAGACCCAGTACTTC
abundance: few; v_gene: TRBV11-2; d_gene: TRBD2; j_gene: TRBJ2-1; CDR3aa: CASSPLRTSGGSYNEQFF; CDR3nt: TGTGCCAGCAGCCCGTTAAGGACTAGCGGGGGCTCCTACAATGAGCAGTTCTTC
abundance: -; v_gene: TRBV7-2; d_gene: -; j_gene: TRBJ2-3; CDR3aa: CASSPSFRGSDTQYF; CDR3nt: TGTGCCAGCAGCCCTAGCTTCCGGGGGTCAGATACGCAGTATTTT
abundance: -; v_gene: TRBV12-3/TRBV12-4; d_gene: TRBD1; j_gene: TRBJ2-7; CDR3aa: CASSSHDRGEQYF; CDR3nt: TGTGCCAGCAGTTCCCACGACAGGGGCGAGCAGTACTTC
abundance: -; v_gene: TRBV2; d_gene: -; j_gene: TRBJ1-1; CDR3aa: CASSEAKHRNTEAFF; CDR3nt: TGTGCCAGCAGTGAAGCAAAACACAGAAACACTGAAGCTTTCTTT
abundance: -; v_gene: TRBV10-3; d_gene: -; j_gene: TRBJ1-1; CDR3aa: CAIKGENTEAFF; CDR3nt: TGTGCCATCAAGGGGGAAAACACTGAAGCTTTCTTT
abundance: -; v_gene: TRBV29-1; d_gene: -; j_gene: TRBJ2-2; CDR3aa: CSVAKDGRGTGELFF; CDR3nt: TGCAGCGTCGCAAAGGATGGTCGGGGGACCGGGGAGCTGTTTTTT
abundance: -; v_gene: TRBV5-1; d_gene: TRBD2; j_gene: TRBJ2-1; CDR3aa: CASSPTISSGSYNEQFF; CDR3nt: TGCGCCAGCAGCCCGACAATCTCTAGCGGGAGTTACAATGAGCAGTTCTTC
abundance: -; v_gene: TRBV7-8; d_gene: -; j_gene: TRBJ2-2; CDR3aa: CASSSVGGSTGELFF; CDR3nt: TGTGCCAGCAGCTCCGTAGGGGGTTCCACCGGGGAGCTGTTTTTT
abundance: -; v_gene: TRBV5-4; d_gene: TRBD2; j_gene: TRBJ2-5; CDR3aa: CASSLEPSGLQETQYF; CDR3nt: TGTGCCAGCAGCTTGGAACCTAGCGGACTACAAGAGACCCAGTACTTC
abundance: -; v_gene: TRBV3-1/TRBV3-2; d_gene: -; j_gene: TRBJ2-3; CDR3aa: CASSQEGGNTQYF; CDR3nt: TGTGCCAGCAGCCAAGAGGGCGGGAATACGCAGTATTTT
abundance: -; v_gene: TRBV2; d_gene: -; j_gene: TRBJ1-3; CDR3aa: CASSDLRSGNTIYF; CDR3nt: TGTGCCAGCAGTGACCTCCGTTCGGGAAACACCATATATTTT
abundance: -; v_gene: TRBV5-4; d_gene: TRBD2; j_gene: TRBJ2-5; CDR3aa: CASSLGLAAQETQYF; CDR3nt: TGTGCCAGCAGCTTGGGGCTAGCGGCCCAAGAGACCCAGTACTTC
abundance: -; v_gene: TRBV5-1; d_gene: -; j_gene: TRBJ1-1; CDR3aa: CASSQVPNTEAFF; CDR3nt: TGCGCCAGCAGTCAGGTCCCGAACACTGAAGCTTTCTTT
abundance: -; v_gene: TRBV12-3/TRBV12-4; d_gene: TRBD1; j_gene: TRBJ2-7; CDR3aa: CASSFGTGFEQYF; CDR3nt: TGTGCCAGCAGCTTCGGGACAGGGTTCGAGCAGTACTTC
abundance: -; v_gene: TRBV18; d_gene: TRBD1; j_gene: TRBJ1-1; CDR3aa: CASSPLTGAGEAFF; CDR3nt: TGTGCCAGCTCACCCTTAACAGGGGCTGGTGAAGCTTTCTTT
abundance: -; v_gene: TRBV14; d_gene: -; j_gene: TRBJ2-1; CDR3aa: CASSRDRIEQFF; CDR3nt: TGTGCCAGCAGCCGAGACAGAATCGAGCAGTTCTTC
abundance: medium-sized; v_gene: TRBV4-1; d_gene: -; j_gene: TRBJ2-7; CDR3aa: CASSPRLSEEQYF; CDR3nt: TGCGCCAGCAGCCCACGTCTAAGTGAGGAGCAGTACTTC
abundance: medium-sized; v_gene: TRBV30; d_gene: -; j_gene: TRBJ1-5; CDR3aa: CAWSVKEETPLHF; CDR3nt: TGTGCCTGGAGTGTAAAGGAGGAGACTCCCTTGCATTTT
abundance: -; v_gene: TRBV6-6; d_gene: TRBD1; j_gene: TRBJ2-1; CDR3aa: CASSYGQGSYNEQFF; CDR3nt: TGTGCCAGCAGTTATGGACAGGGTTCCTACAATGAGCAGTTCTTC
abundance: -; v_gene: TRBV10-3; d_gene: -; j_gene: TRBJ1-5; CDR3aa: CAISEARQANQPQHF; CDR3nt: TGTGCCATCAGTGAAGCAAGACAGGCCAATCAGCCCCAGCATTTT
abundance: -; v_gene: TRBV29-1; d_gene: TRBD1; j_gene: TRBJ1-2; CDR3aa: CSVEGTGRYGYTF; CDR3nt: TGCAGCGTTGAGGGGACAGGTCGATATGGCTACACCTTC
abundance: -; v_gene: TRBV5-1; d_gene: -; j_gene: TRBJ1-1; CDR3aa: CASSLRRGGTEAFF; CDR3nt: TGCGCCAGCAGCTTGAGGCGGGGAGGCACTGAAGCTTTCTTT
abundance: -; v_gene: TRBV2; d_gene: -; j_gene: TRBJ1-1; CDR3aa: CASSDRGRVAFF; CDR3nt: TGTGCCAGCAGTGACAGGGGCAGGGTGGCTTTCTTT
abundance: -; v_gene: TRBV19; d_gene: TRBD1; j_gene: TRBJ2-1; CDR3aa: CATGQGAANEQFF; CDR3nt: TGTGCCACAGGACAGGGGGCGGCCAATGAGCAGTTCTTC
abundance: -; v_gene: TRBV4-2; d_gene: -; j_gene: TRBJ2-3; CDR3aa: CASSQGVLADTDTQYF; CDR3nt: TGTGCCAGCAGCCAAGGGGTACTAGCCGACACAGATACGCAGTATTTT
abundance: -; v_gene: TRBV3-1/TRBV3-2; d_gene: -; j_gene: TRBJ1-4; CDR3aa: CASSLGQSNEKLFF; CDR3nt: TGTGCCAGCAGCTTAGGACAGTCTAATGAAAAACTGTTTTTT
abundance: -; v_gene: TRBV6-5; d_gene: TRBD2; j_gene: TRBJ2-7; CDR3aa: CASSSLAGPSYEQYF; CDR3nt: TGTGCCAGCAGTTCTTTAGCGGGACCCTCCTACGAGCAGTACTTC
abundance: -; v_gene: TRBV3-1/TRBV3-2; d_gene: -; j_gene: TRBJ2-5; CDR3aa: CASSHQLETQYF; CDR3nt: TGTGCCAGCAGCCACCAGTTGGAGACCCAGTACTTC
abundance: -; v_gene: TRBV12-3/TRBV12-4; d_gene: -; j_gene: TRBJ1-5; CDR3aa: CASQTVSNQPQHF; CDR3nt: TGTGCCAGCCAGACAGTTAGCAATCAGCCCCAGCATTTT
abundance: -; v_gene: TRBV30; d_gene: TRBD1; j_gene: TRBJ1-6; CDR3aa: CAWTQGGSPLHF; CDR3nt: TGTGCCTGGACCCAGGGGGGATCACCCCTCCACTTT
abundance: -; v_gene: TRBV25-1; d_gene: TRBD1; j_gene: TRBJ2-2; CDR3aa: CASSGRQGFGGELFF; CDR3nt: TGTGCCAGCAGTGGGAGACAGGGTTTCGGCGGGGAGCTGTTTTTT
abundance: -; v_gene: TRBV6-5; d_gene: TRBD1; j_gene: TRBJ2-1; CDR3aa: CASSYPGTGNEQFF; CDR3nt: TGTGCCAGCAGTTACCCCGGGACAGGGAATGAGCAGTTCTTC
abundance: -; v_gene: TRBV7-2; d_gene: TRBD1; j_gene: TRBJ2-4; CDR3aa: CASSSGQGVNIQYF; CDR3nt: TGTGCCAGCAGCTCGGGACAGGGTGTAAACATTCAGTACTTC
abundance: -; v_gene: TRBV18; d_gene: -; j_gene: TRBJ1-1; CDR3aa: CASSPFLVTAGGEAFF; CDR3nt: TGTGCCAGCTCACCCTTTCTGGTAACGGCCGGGGGTGAAGCTTTCTTT
abundance: -; v_gene: TRBV7-9; d_gene: TRBD1; j_gene: TRBJ2-7; CDR3aa: CASSRDSVYEQYF; CDR3nt: TGTGCCAGCAGCCGGGACAGCGTATACGAGCAGTACTTC
abundance: -; v_gene: TRBV15; d_gene: -; j_gene: TRBJ2-1; CDR3aa: CATSRVGQRVEQFF; CDR3nt: TGTGCCACCAGCAGAGTGGGGCAAAGGGTGGAGCAGTTCTTC
abundance: -; v_gene: TRBV6-5; d_gene: -; j_gene: TRBJ1-3; CDR3aa: CASRPGGQSGNTIYF; CDR3nt: TGTGCCAGCAGACCAGGAGGACAGTCGGGAAACACCATATATTTT
abundance: -; v_gene: TRBV9; d_gene: TRBD1; j_gene: TRBJ1-1; CDR3aa: CASSVDGQGLNTEAFF; CDR3nt: TGTGCCAGCAGCGTAGACGGACAGGGGCTGAACACTGAAGCTTTCTTT
abundance: -; v_gene: TRBV5-1; d_gene: TRBD2; j_gene: TRBJ2-1; CDR3aa: CASRTSGGSYNEQFF; CDR3nt: TGCGCCAGTAGGACTAGCGGGGGATCCTACAATGAGCAGTTCTTC
abundance: once; v_gene: TRBV15; d_gene: -; j_gene: TRBJ1-1; CDR3aa: CATSRQGGDTEAFF; CDR3nt: TGTGCCACCAGCAGACAGGGTGGGGACACTGAAGCTTTCTTT
abundance: -; v_gene: TRBV27; d_gene: -; j_gene: TRBJ1-2; CDR3aa: CASSLISGDGYTF; CDR3nt: TGTGCCAGCAGTTTAATCTCGGGGGATGGCTACACCTTC
abundance: -; v_gene: TRBV7-2; d_gene: -; j_gene: TRBJ2-1; CDR3aa: CASSLVSGGNNEQFF; CDR3nt: TGTGCCAGCAGCTTAGTTTCAGGGGGGAACAATGAGCAGTTCTTC
abundance: -; v_gene: TRBV19; d_gene: TRBD2; j_gene: TRBJ2-3; CDR3aa: CASGSTGGAGPDTQYF; CDR3nt: TGTGCCAGTGGCTCTACCGGGGGGGCCGGGCCAGATACGCAGTATTTT
abundance: once; v_gene: TRBV5-8; d_gene: TRBD2; j_gene: TRBJ2-3; CDR3aa: CASSSTLGSSGFTDTQYF; CDR3nt: TGTGCCAGCAGCTCTACTTTGGGGTCTAGCGGGTTTACAGATACGCAGTATTTT
abundance: -; v_gene: TRBV3-1/TRBV3-2; d_gene: -; j_gene: TRBJ2-1; CDR3aa: CASSQDSSSSYNEQFF; CDR3nt: TGTGCCAGCAGCCAAGACTCGTCGAGCTCCTACAATGAGCAGTTCTTC
abundance: -; v_gene: TRBV5-1; d_gene: TRBD1; j_gene: TRBJ2-2; CDR3aa: CASSFTGVTGELFF; CDR3nt: TGCGCCAGCAGCTTTACAGGGGTCACCGGGGAGCTGTTTTTT
abundance: -; v_gene: TRBV6-2/TRBV6-3; d_gene: -; j_gene: TRBJ2-1; CDR3aa: CASSYPANRVASSYNEQFF; CDR3nt: TGTGCCAGCAGTTACCCCGCTAACAGGGTCGCCAGCTCCTACAATGAGCAGTTCTTC
abundance: -; v_gene: TRBV7-8; d_gene: TRBD2; j_gene: TRBJ2-1; CDR3aa: CASSRSGGESNEQFF; CDR3nt: TGTGCCAGCAGCCGTAGCGGGGGGGAGTCCAATGAGCAGTTCTTC
abundance: -; v_gene: TRBV6-2/TRBV6-3; d_gene: -; j_gene: TRBJ1-4; CDR3aa: CASSLRLFEKLFF; CDR3nt: TGTGCCAGCAGTCTCCGACTCTTTGAAAAACTGTTTTTT
abundance: few; v_gene: TRBV25-1; d_gene: -; j_gene: TRBJ1-2; CDR3aa: CASSEFTGMNGYTF; CDR3nt: TGTGCCAGCAGTGAATTTACAGGGATGAATGGCTACACCTTC
abundance: -; v_gene: TRBV5-5; d_gene: TRBD1; j_gene: TRBJ2-5; CDR3aa: CASSLDGTGGRETQYF; CDR3nt: TGTGCCAGCAGCTTGGATGGGACAGGGGGTAGGGAGACCCAGTACTTC
abundance: -; v_gene: TRBV15; d_gene: -; j_gene: TRBJ2-5; CDR3aa: CATSRSKDSSAGTQYF; CDR3nt: TGTGCCACCAGCAGATCTAAAGACAGCTCGGCAGGGACCCAGTACTTC
abundance: -; v_gene: TRBV7-8; d_gene: -; j_gene: TRBJ1-5; CDR3aa: CASSLAGPGSNQPQHF; CDR3nt: TGTGCCAGCAGCTTAGCGGGTCCGGGTAGCAATCAGCCCCAGCATTTT
abundance: -; v_gene: TRBV5-1; d_gene: TRBD1; j_gene: TRBJ2-4; CDR3aa: CASSRRTGGTIQYF; CDR3nt: TGCGCCAGCAGCCGCCGGACAGGGGGAACCATTCAGTACTTC
abundance: -; v_gene: TRBV7-9; d_gene: -; j_gene: TRBJ1-2; CDR3aa: CASSFHRDGYTF; CDR3nt: TGTGCCAGCAGCTTCCACAGGGATGGCTACACCTTC
abundance: -; v_gene: TRBV27; d_gene: TRBD1; j_gene: TRBJ2-7; CDR3aa: CASSFGQGTEQYF; CDR3nt: TGTGCCAGCAGTTTTGGACAGGGGACCGAGCAGTACTTC